This T cell receptor (beta chain) originates from a study of identical twins. Unique molecular identifiers were present on the cDNA, and a universal primer site came from template switching. TCRdb re-called the 5' RACE reads with MiXCR, one entry per CDR3 protein. The profile covers hundreds of thousands of distinct CDR3 sequences, with roughly 6% appearing a single time and around 2% taken by the ten largest. This clonotype was detected ten times or more. This CDR3 has 14 residues. V dropped 5 bases and J dropped 4 bases, with 15 bases sitting between them. CDR1 is MNHEY, CDR2 SVGEGT, per germline. The TCR comes from a man between 18 and 35 years old in good health. The chain employs TRBV6-2 or TRBV6-3 and TRBJ2-7, with D perhaps matching TRBD1 (5 bases). The specimen was naive T cells sorted from blood. CDR3 in DNA: TGTGCCAGCAGTCTCCAGGGTTCCCAATACGAGCAGTACTTC. It encodes CASSLQGSQYEQYF.